The sequence of this T cell receptor beta chain was determined in a study of human T cells and chemical hapten exposure. Broader study findings: High-frequency TCRs, those above 1 in 1000, stayed the same after DPC sensitization.

Library preparation tagged each individual cDNA molecule with a unique molecular identifier. Under the authors' procedure: Between 23,224 and 690,600 TCRs appeared in each sample, and the median stood at around 92,000. TCRdb fed the RACE reads into MiXCR, producing one record per CDR3 protein. TCRdb's processing, not the authors' own work, is the source of the V and J calls. The profile covers around 47,000 distinct CDR3 sequences, with 3% to 4.5% appearing a single time and about 5.6% taken by the ten largest. Time point in this sample: healthy volunteer bleed at 6 weeks. The template was total RNA from unfractionated whole blood. This clonotype has ten or more counts. Its target is unknown. Germline CDR1 is WSHSY and CDR2 is SAAADI. This CDR3 comprises 15 residues. The V gene lost 3 bases and the J gene lost 0 bases, with 9 bases spanning the gap.

The origin of this receptor is a human donor in good health. Some clones in this sample may be carry-over from other donors' samples. The V gene is TRBV10-2, the J gene TRBJ1-3; D call uncertain. The sequenced sample consisted of whole blood. Here the CDR3 DNA reads TGCGCCAGCAGTGATGAGTTGAGCTCTGGAAACACCATATATTTT. Protein product: CASSDELSSGNTIYF.